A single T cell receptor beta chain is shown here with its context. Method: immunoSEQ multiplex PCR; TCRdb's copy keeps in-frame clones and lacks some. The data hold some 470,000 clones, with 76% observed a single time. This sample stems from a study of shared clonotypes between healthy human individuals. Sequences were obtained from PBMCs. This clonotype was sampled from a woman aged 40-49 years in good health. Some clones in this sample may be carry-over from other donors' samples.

The CDR3 spells CASSSPDRGRGEAFF. CDR3 in DNA: TGTGCCAGCAGCTCACCGGACAGGGGGCGAGGTGAAGCTTTCTTT. This chain links TRBV7-9 with TRBJ1-1; the match to TRBD1 covers 11 bases. Germline V gene sequence: CDR1 SEHNR, CDR2 FQNEAQ (reference sequence). The CDR3 covers 15 residues. V lost 4 bases to trimming and J lost 7 bases; unmatched junction nucleotides: 8. The full variable domain, with the rest looked up from reference TRBV7-9 and TRBJ1-1, is DTGVSQNPRHKITKRGQNVTFRCDPISEHNRLYWYRQTLGQGPEFLTYFQNEAQLEKSRLLSDRFSAERPKGSFSTLEIQRTEQGDSAMYLCASSSPDRGRGEAFFGQGTRLTVV.